This TCR beta chain appears in the sequencing data of a study of T cells in narcolepsy. Assay: immunoSEQ multiplex PCR; the TCRdb copy retains only in-frame clones and omits some. The table lists under 40,000 clones, roughly 77% of them singletons. The germline V gene encodes CDR1 KGHSH and CDR2 LQKENI. The ends were cut back, 6 bases at V and 8 bases at J, with 15 bases in the middle. CDR3 length: 13 amino acids. The gene calls are TRBV18 and TRBJ2-3, with D perhaps TRBD1 (5 bases). The sequence was obtained from a human donor with narcolepsy. The sequenced material came from CD45RA- memory CD4+ T cells from PBMCs. The CDR3 region has the DNA TGTGCCAGCTCCCCTAACACAGGAGTTACGCAGTATTTT. Translation: CASSPNTGVTQYF.